Shown below are 8 T cell receptor beta chains from a single sample sequenced in a study of cytomegalovirus exposure and HLA in healthy donors. The PCR contained 60 Vbeta and 13 Jbeta primers. TCRdb's copy holds only in-frame clones and misses some; the assay was immunoSEQ multiplex PCR. The sample carries about 220,000 clones, more than 60% recorded once. The sequenced material came from PBMCs. The origin of the receptors is a woman in her thirties in good health and CMV-seronegative.

The chain carries TRBV29-1 and TRBJ2-1; TRBD1 agrees at 9 bases. The CDR3 extends over 14 amino acids. J lost 5 bases, V lost 0 bases, and 2 bases had no gene match. Germline V gene sequence: CDR1 SQVTM, CDR2 ANQGSEA. The CDR3 spells CSVEETGGHNEQFF. CDR3 DNA sequence: TGCAGCGTTGAAGAAACAGGGGGCCACAATGAGCAGTTCTTC.

V is TRBV10-3 and J is TRBJ2-5; a weak D match, TRBD1 (6 bases). Trimming shortened V by 3 bases and J by 2 bases, and 13 bases separated the two germline ends. Germline assignment: CDR1 ENHRY and CDR2 SYGVKD. This CDR3 contains 15 residues. CDR3 sequence reads: CAISDQGWIQETQYF. CDR3 nucleotide sequence: TGTGCCATCAGTGACCAGGGGTGGATTCAAGAGACCCAGTACTTC.

The chain joins TRBV4-1 to TRBJ1-2, with TRBD1 identical over 8 bases. This CDR3 has 18 amino acids. Unmatched junction bases numbered 16, after V lost 7 bases and J lost 0 bases. The germline CDR1 and CDR2 sequences are MGHRA and YSYEKL. The CDR3 reads CASTSLTGAIIANYGYTF. DNA of the CDR3: TGCGCCAGCACCTCTTTGACAGGGGCGATAATAGCTAACTATGGCTACACCTTC.

This clone has just a few counts. The J gene is TRBJ2-1, the V gene TRBV29-1; D perhaps matches TRBD2 (5 bases). The CDR3 spans 13 residues. Germline CDR1 is SQVTM and CDR2 is ANQGSEA. V lost 2 bases and J 6 bases, leaving 11 bases between the germline ends. The CDR3 region is CSVERGPTNEQFF. Here the CDR3 DNA reads TGCAGCGTTGAACGCGGGCCCACCAATGAGCAGTTCTTC.

The J gene is TRBJ2-2, the V gene TRBV5-1, with D perhaps matching TRBD2 (6 bases). With 4 bases removed from V and 0 bases from J, the gap between germline ends came to 19 bases. The germline V gene encodes CDR1 SGHRS and CDR2 YFSETQ. The CDR3 is 18 residues long. CDR3 amino acids: CASSPRARGTANTGELFF. The CDR3 DNA sequence: TGCGCCAGCAGCCCCCGAGCTCGCGGGACGGCGAACACCGGGGAGCTGTTTTTT. The whole variable domain, filled in from reference TRBV5-1 and TRBJ2-2, reads KAGVTQTPRYLIKTRGQQVTLSCSPISGHRSVSWYQQTPGQGLQFLFEYFSETQRNKGNFPGRFSGRQFSNSRSEMNVSTLELGDSALYLCASSPRARGTANTGELFFGEGSRLTVL.

The chain is built from TRBV27 and TRBJ2-1; the D gene is possibly TRBD1 (6 bases). The length of the CDR3 is 16 residues. V lost 3 bases and J 3 bases, leaving 15 bases between the germline ends. The germline V gene encodes CDR1 MNHEY and CDR2 SMNVEV (reference sequence). CDR3: CASSFRGASYYNEQFF. The CDR3 coding sequence is TGTGCCAGCAGTTTCAGGGGAGCCTCTTACTACAATGAGCAGTTCTTC.

The gene calls are TRBV19 and TRBJ1-1; D is possibly TRBD1 (5 bases). Trimming took 6 bases from V and 0 from J, leaving 17 bases between them. The germline V gene has CDR1 LNHDA and CDR2 SQIVND (reference sequence). The CDR3 length is 16 residues. CDR3 region: CASRTHSAGMNTEAFF. The CDR3 DNA is TGTGCCAGTAGGACTCACTCGGCAGGGATGAACACTGAAGCTTTCTTT.

J is TRBJ1-1 and V is TRBV20-1, with a possible D match to TRBD1 (5 bases). CDR3 length: 11 residues. V was pared by 7 bases and J by 4 bases, with 10 bases between. CDR1 is DFQATT and CDR2 is SNEGSKA in the germline V gene (reference sequence). CDR3 in amino acids: CSVTRVTEAFF. The CDR3 nucleotides read TGCAGTGTTACCAGGGTCACTGAAGCTTTCTTT.